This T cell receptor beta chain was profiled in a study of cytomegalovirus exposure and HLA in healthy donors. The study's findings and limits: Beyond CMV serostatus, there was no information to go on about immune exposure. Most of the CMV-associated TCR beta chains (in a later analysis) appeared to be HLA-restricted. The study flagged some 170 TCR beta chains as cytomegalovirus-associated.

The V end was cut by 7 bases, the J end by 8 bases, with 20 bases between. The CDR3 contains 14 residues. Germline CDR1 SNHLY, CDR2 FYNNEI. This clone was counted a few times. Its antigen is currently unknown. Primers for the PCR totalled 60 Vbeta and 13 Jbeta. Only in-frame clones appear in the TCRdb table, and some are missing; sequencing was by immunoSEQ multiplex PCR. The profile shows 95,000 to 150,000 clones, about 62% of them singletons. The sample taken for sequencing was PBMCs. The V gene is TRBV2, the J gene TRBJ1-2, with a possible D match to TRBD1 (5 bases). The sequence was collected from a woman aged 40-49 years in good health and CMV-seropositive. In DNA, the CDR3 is TGTGCCAGCACCCTATTGGGGCAGCCTAGGGGCTACACCTTC. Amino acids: CASTLLGQPRGYTF.